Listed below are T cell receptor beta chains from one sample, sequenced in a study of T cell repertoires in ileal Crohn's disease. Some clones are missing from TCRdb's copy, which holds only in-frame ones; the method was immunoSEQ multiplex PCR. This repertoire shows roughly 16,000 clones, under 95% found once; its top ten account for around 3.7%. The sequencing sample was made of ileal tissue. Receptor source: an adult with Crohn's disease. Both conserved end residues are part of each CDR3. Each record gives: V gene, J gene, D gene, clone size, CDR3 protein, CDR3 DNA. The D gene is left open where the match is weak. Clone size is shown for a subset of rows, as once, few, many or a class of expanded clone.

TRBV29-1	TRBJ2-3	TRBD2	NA	CSAGTSGGRDTQYF	TGCAGCGCCGGGACTAGCGGAGGGCGGGATACGCAGTATTTT
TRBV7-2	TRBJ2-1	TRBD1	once	CASSISTGRSYNEQFF	TGTGCCAGCAGCATTTCGACAGGGCGCTCCTACAATGAGCAGTTCTTC
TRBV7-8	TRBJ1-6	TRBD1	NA	CASRGQESSYNSPLHF	TGTGCCAGCCGAGGACAGGAAAGCTCCTATAATTCACCCCTCCACTTT
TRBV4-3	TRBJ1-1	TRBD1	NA	CASSGGPNTEAFF	TGCGCCAGCTCAGGGGGCCCGAACACTGAAGCTTTCTTT
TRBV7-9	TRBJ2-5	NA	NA	CASSLAGGETQYF	TGTGCCAGCAGCTTAGCAGGGGGAGAGACCCAGTACTTC
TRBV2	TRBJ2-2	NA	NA	CASSQTRSDTGELFF	TGTGCCAGCAGTCAAACCCGGAGCGACACCGGGGAGCTGTTTTTT
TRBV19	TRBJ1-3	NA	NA	CASNEGSSGNTIYF	TGTGCCAGTAATGAGGGTAGCTCTGGAAACACCATATATTTT
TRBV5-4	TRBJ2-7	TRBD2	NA	CASSFPGGPSYEQYF	TGTGCCAGCAGCTTCCCGGGGGGGCCCTCCTACGAGCAGTACTTC
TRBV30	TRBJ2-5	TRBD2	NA	CAWSEGLAGPQETQYF	TGTGCCTGGAGTGAGGGGTTAGCGGGGCCCCAAGAGACCCAGTACTTC
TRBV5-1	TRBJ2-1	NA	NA	CASSTQGLQEQFF	TGCGCCAGCAGCACACAGGGATTGCAGGAGCAGTTCTTC
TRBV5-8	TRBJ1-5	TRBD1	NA	CASSLGQGKDQPQHF	TGTGCCAGCAGCTTGGGACAGGGGAAAGATCAGCCCCAGCATTTT
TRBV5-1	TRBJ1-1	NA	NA	CASSARRDMNTEAFF	TGCGCCAGCAGCGCCCGACGGGATATGAACACTGAAGCTTTCTTT
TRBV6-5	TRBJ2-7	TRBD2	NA	CASSSRLAGGYEQYF	TGTGCCAGCAGTTCCCGACTAGCGGGGGGGTACGAGCAGTACTTC
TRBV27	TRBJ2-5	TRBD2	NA	CASSLSPRLAHQETQYF	TGTGCCAGCAGTTTATCCCCCAGACTAGCGCACCAAGAGACCCAGTACTTC
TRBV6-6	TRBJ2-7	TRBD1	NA	CASGSGGASYEQYF	TGTGCCAGCGGTTCAGGGGGCGCGTCCTACGAGCAGTACTTC